The source of this TCR beta chain is a study of regulatory T cells in long-lasting Graves disease. With iRepertoire HTBI primers and Arm-PCR of CDR3 regions, TCR beta libraries were built. TCRdb reprocessed the multiplex PCR reads with MiXCR, giving one entry per CDR3 protein. The sample gives around 500,000 distinct CDR3 sequences, around 12% of which show up once; roughly 9.3% is in the top ten. Time point in this sample: newly diagnosed GD, antithyroid drugs for less than 3 months. PBMCs provided the RNA from which the TCR library was made. This clonotype was seen more than once but under ten times. CDR3 length equals 14 residues. The trim removed 7 bases at V and 11 bases at J, leaving 15 bases unmatched. The germline gives CDR1 SQVTM, CDR2 ANQGSEA. The data were also submitted as part of a second study, on T cells in Graves' hyperthyroidism and ophthalmopathy. From that report: Most thyroid clonotypes expanded above 0.001 appeared in blood too.

Sequencing used peripheral blood mononuclear cells (PBMCs), obtained at new diagnosis, from a patient treated with antithyroid drugs. The sequence was obtained from a woman aged 30 to 39 with Graves disease. The chain couples TRBV29-1 to TRBJ1-1; 11 nucleotides align to TRBD1. This CDR3 is CSARVGQGASKAFF. The CDR3, as DNA: TGCAGCGCCCGGGTTGGACAGGGGGCATCAAAGGCTTTCTTT.